This record covers a single T cell receptor (beta chain). Germline V CDR1 and CDR2: MDHEN, SYDVKM. The CDR3 is 16 amino acids. The junction had 9 bases not matched to a gene; V was cut back by 5 bases and J by 3 bases. This record belongs to a study of T cell changes during pregnancy in multiple sclerosis. Measured with immunoSEQ multiplex PCR; TCRdb has only the in-frame clones, and not every one. The sample has roughly 76,000 clones, approximately 90% seen once. The chain has TRBV28 and TRBJ2-3; 9 bases match TRBD1. Here the sequenced sample was CD4+ T cells from peripheral blood mononuclear cells, taken in the second trimester of pregnancy. This receptor was obtained from a female donor with multiple sclerosis, enrolled in a pregnancy study. CDR3 coding DNA: TGTGCCAGCAGTCTCCCCGGACAGGGGTGGACAGATACGCAGTATTTT. Encoded protein: CASSLPGQGWTDTQYF.